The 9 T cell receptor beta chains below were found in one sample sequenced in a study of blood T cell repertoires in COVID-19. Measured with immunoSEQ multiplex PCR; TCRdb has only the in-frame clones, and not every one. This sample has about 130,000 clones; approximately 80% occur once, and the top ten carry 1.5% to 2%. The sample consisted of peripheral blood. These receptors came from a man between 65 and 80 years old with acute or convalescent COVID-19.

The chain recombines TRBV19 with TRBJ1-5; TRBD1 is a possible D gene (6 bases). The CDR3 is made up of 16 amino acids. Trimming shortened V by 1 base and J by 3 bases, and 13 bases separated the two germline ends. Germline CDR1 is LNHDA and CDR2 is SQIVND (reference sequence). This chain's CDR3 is CASSIGGGPINQPQHF. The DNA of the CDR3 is TGTGCCAGTAGTATAGGCGGGGGCCCCATCAATCAGCCCCAGCATTTT.

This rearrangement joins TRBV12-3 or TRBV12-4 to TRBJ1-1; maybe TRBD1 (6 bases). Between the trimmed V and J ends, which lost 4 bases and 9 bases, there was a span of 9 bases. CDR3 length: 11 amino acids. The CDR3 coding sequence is TGTGCCAGCAGTTGGCAGGGGCAAGCTTTCTTT. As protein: CASSWQGQAFF.

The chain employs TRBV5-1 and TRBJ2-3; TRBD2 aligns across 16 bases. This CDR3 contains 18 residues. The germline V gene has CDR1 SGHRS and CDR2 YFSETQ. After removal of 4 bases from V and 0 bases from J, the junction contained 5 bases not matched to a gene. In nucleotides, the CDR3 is TGCGCCAGCAGCCCGGGACTAGCGGGGGGGCAAAGCACAGATACGCAGTATTTT. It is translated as CASSPGLAGGQSTDTQYF.

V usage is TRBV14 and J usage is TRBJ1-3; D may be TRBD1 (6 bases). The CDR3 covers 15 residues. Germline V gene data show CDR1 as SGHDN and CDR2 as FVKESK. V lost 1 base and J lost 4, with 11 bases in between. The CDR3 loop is CASSQATGFGNTIYF. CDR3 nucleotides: TGTGCCAGCAGCCAAGCTACAGGGTTCGGAAACACCATATATTTT.

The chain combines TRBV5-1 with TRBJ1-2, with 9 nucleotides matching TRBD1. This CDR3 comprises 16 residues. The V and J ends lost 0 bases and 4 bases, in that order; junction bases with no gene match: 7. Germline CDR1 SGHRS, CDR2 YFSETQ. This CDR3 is CASSLGDRAGSYGYTF. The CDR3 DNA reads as TGCGCCAGCAGCTTGGGGGACAGGGCAGGTAGCTATGGCTACACCTTC. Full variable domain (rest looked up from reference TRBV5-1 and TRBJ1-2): KAGVTQTPRYLIKTRGQQVTLSCSPISGHRSVSWYQQTPGQGLQFLFEYFSETQRNKGNFPGRFSGRQFSNSRSEMNVSTLELGDSALYLCASSLGDRAGSYGYTFGSGTRLTVV.

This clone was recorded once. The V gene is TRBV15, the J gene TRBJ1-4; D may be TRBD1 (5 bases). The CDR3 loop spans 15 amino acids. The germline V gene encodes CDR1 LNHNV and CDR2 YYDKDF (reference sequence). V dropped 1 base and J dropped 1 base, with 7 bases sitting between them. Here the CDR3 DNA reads TGTGCCACCAGCAGAGCGGGGGGAACTAATGAAAAACTGTTTTTT. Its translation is CATSRAGGTNEKLFF.

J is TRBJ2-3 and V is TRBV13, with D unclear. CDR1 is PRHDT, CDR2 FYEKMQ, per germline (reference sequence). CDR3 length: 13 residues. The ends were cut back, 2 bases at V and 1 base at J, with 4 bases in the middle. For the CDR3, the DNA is TGTGCCAGCAGCTTATTCGGCACAGATACGCAGTATTTT. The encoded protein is CASSLFGTDTQYF.

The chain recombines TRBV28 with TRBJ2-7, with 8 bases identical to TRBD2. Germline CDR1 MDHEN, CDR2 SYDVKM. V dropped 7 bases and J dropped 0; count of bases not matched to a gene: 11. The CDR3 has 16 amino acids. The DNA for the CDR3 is TGTGCCAGCACCCCGGGGGGGACACTAAGCTCCTACGAGCAGTACTTC. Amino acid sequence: CASTPGGTLSSYEQYF.

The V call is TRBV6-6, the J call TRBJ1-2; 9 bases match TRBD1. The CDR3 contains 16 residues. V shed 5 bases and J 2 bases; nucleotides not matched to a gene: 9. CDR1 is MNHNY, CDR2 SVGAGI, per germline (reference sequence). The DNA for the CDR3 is TGTGCCAGCAGTGGGAGGACAGGGGCGCCAAACTATGGCTACACCTTC. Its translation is CASSGRTGAPNYGYTF.